These 20 T cell receptor beta chains were all obtained from the same sample, sequenced in a study of beta chain features in type 1 diabetes. Whole-study findings and limits: Patients with Type 1 diabetes showed moderately but significantly shorter TCRB CDR3s in all four CD4+ subsets.

For these TCRs, the target antigens are not known. Expressed TCRB transcripts were sequenced because the entire RNA isolate underwent reverse transcription. Here immunoSEQ multiplex PCR was the method, and the copy in TCRdb shows in-frame clones only, minus some. This sample has roughly 730,000 clones, with around an eighth found just once. The sequenced sample consisted of naive CD4+ T cells from blood. These receptor sequences come from a man aged 18 to 29 with type 1 diabetes.

The chain uses TRBV20-1 and TRBJ1-1, with a possible D match to TRBD1 (6 bases). Deletions cut 5 bases from V and 12 bases from J, with 13 bases between. Germline V gene data show CDR1 as DFQATT and CDR2 as SNEGSKA (reference sequence). This CDR3 is 10 amino acids long. CDR3 sequence (DNA): TGCAGTGCTTCCGGGACAATCCCTTTCTTT. Protein sequence: CSASGTIPFF.

This clone was counted between two and nine times. CDR3 sequence: CASSPEPGGGREQYF. The CDR3 DNA follows: TGTGCCAGCAGCCCAGAACCCGGTGGTGGGCGGGAGCAGTACTTC. The chain joins TRBV7-2 to TRBJ2-7; no definite D call. The CDR3 runs 15 residues. With 5 bases removed from V and 7 bases from J, the gap between germline ends came to 21 bases. Germline V gene lookup returns CDR1 SGHTA and CDR2 FQGNSA.

This clone was picked up a small number of times. This chain joins TRBV18 and TRBJ2-7; D might be TRBD2 (5 bases). The CDR3 spans 14 residues. Germline CDR1 is KGHSH and CDR2 is LQKENI. Trimming removed 3 bases at V and 7 bases at J, with 16 bases between. The CDR3 bases are TGTGCCAGCTCACCCGTCCCGTCGACGGGAGAGCAGTACTTC. Translated: CASSPVPSTGEQYF.

The V and J genes are TRBV7-6 and TRBJ2-7, with TRBD1 matching 10 bases. V gave up 5 bases and J gave up 1 base; unmatched junction bases: 5. The CDR3 contains 15 residues. Germline V gene data show CDR1 as SGHVS and CDR2 as FNYEAQ. The CDR3 sequence: CASSPGTGDSYEQYF. In nucleotides, the CDR3 is TGTGCCAGCAGCCCCGGGACAGGGGATTCCTACGAGCAGTACTTC.

This clone was recorded a few times. The chain combines TRBV30 with TRBJ1-5, with 7 bases lining up with TRBD1. The V segment lost 1 base and the J segment 4 bases; nucleotides outside the gene matches: 13. The germline CDR1 and CDR2 sequences are GTSNPN and SVGIG (reference sequence). The CDR3 totals 17 residues. This CDR3 is CAWSGQGAGGINQPQHF. CDR3 nucleotides: TGTGCCTGGAGTGGACAGGGAGCCGGGGGGATAAATCAGCCCCAGCATTTT.

V is TRBV28 and J is TRBJ2-7; D unresolved. V shed 5 bases and J shed 3 bases, with 11 bases lying between them. Germline CDR1 reads MDHEN; CDR2 reads SYDVKM. The CDR3 has 13 residues. CDR3 nucleotide sequence: TGTGCCAGCAGTGGACCCAGTATCTACGAGCAGTACTTC. It encodes CASSGPSIYEQYF.

The rearrangement uses TRBV15 and TRBJ1-2, with 7 bases matching TRBD1. The germline CDR1 and CDR2 sequences are LNHNV and YYDKDF (reference sequence). The J segment lost 3 bases and the V segment lost 5 bases, leaving 9 bases of the junction unmatched. The CDR3 is made up of 15 amino acids. The DNA for the CDR3 is TGTGCCACCAGCGCTACCGGGACAGTGGACTATGGCTACACCTTC. It translates to CATSATGTVDYGYTF.

In its sample, this clone was seen a few times. J is TRBJ2-3 and V is TRBV7-9; D is unclear. The CDR3 consists of 15 residues. CDR1 and CDR2 (germline): SEHNR, FQNEAQ (reference sequence). V was cut by 5 bases and J by 0 bases, with 12 bases left in between. CDR3 sequence: CASSQTTDSTDTQYF. CDR3 DNA sequence: TGTGCCAGCAGCCAGACAACGGATAGCACAGATACGCAGTATTTT.

The CDR3 spells CSVEGGSDTQYF. DNA of the CDR3: TGCAGCGTTGAGGGGGGCTCAGATACGCAGTATTTT. The chain carries TRBV29-1 and TRBJ2-3, with D perhaps matching TRBD1 or TRBD2 (6 bases each). There are 12 residues in the CDR3. Germline lookup yields CDR1 SQVTM and CDR2 ANQGSEA. V was pared by 3 bases and J by 4 bases, with 8 bases between.

The table lists this clone with a few counts. The chain is built from TRBV25-1 and TRBJ1-2; 8 bases line up with TRBD1. CDR1 is MGHDK, CDR2 SYGVNS, per germline. The CDR3 has 12 residues. The V gene end was trimmed by 6 bases and the J gene end by 7 bases; junction bases not matched to a gene: 4. DNA for the CDR3: TGTGCCAGCAGCCGACAGGGGAGTGGCTACACCTTC. This codes for CASSRQGSGYTF.

This clone was seen more than once but under ten times. This chain uses TRBV9 with TRBJ2-1; 9 nucleotides match TRBD1. The CDR3 runs to 15 residues. CDR1 and CDR2 from the germline V gene are SGDLS and YYNGEE. J lost 4 bases, V lost 3 bases, and 5 bases had no gene match. The CDR3 coding sequence is TGTGCCAGCAGCGCCCGGACAGGGGTATACAATGAGCAGTTCTTC. Protein product: CASSARTGVYNEQFF.

Only a few counts were recorded for this clone. The chain employs TRBV7-9 and TRBJ1-1; weak D call: TRBD1 (6 bases). The CDR3 totals 12 residues. Germline loops: CDR1 SEHNR, CDR2 FQNEAQ (reference sequence). V was trimmed by 5 bases and J by 6 bases, leaving 10 bases between them. This CDR3 reads CASSQGTSEAFF. The CDR3 DNA is TGTGCCAGCAGCCAAGGGACATCTGAAGCTTTCTTT.

This clone occurred a few times. The sample has other DNA sequences that encode this CDR3 too. The V and J genes are TRBV5-1 and TRBJ2-3; no reliable D call. The CDR3 runs 12 residues. Germline V gene data show CDR1 as SGHRS and CDR2 as YFSETQ. V lost 1 base, J lost 5 bases, and 5 bases lay in between. CDR3 sequence reads: CASSLTGDTQYF. In nucleotides, the CDR3 is TGCGCCAGCAGCTTGACGGGAGATACGCAGTATTTT.

This clone was seen a handful of times. This rearrangement joins TRBV7-9 to TRBJ1-1; 7 nucleotides line up with TRBD1. Trimming cost V 1 base and J 14 bases; bases outside gene matches: 13. The CDR3 sequence is 14 residues long. The V gene's germline CDR1 is SEHNR and CDR2 FQNEAQ (reference sequence). In nucleotides, the CDR3 is TGTGCCAGCAGCTTAGGACAGGGTCATACATCTAGCTTCTTT. Protein product: CASSLGQGHTSSFF.

A few counts support this clone. This chain links TRBV7-9 with TRBJ1-3; D is possibly TRBD1 (5 bases). The V gene lost 1 base and the J gene lost 2 bases, with 9 bases spanning the gap. The CDR3 is 15 amino acids. The germline CDR1 and CDR2 sequences are SEHNR and FQNEAQ (reference sequence). CDR3 residues: CASSLGAGPGNTIYF. In DNA form, the CDR3 reads TGTGCCAGCAGCTTAGGGGCAGGGCCTGGAAACACCATATATTTT.

The V and J genes are TRBV29-1 and TRBJ2-5; possibly TRBD1 for D (6 bases). The CDR3 contains 12 residues. Per the germline V gene, CDR1 is SQVTM and CDR2 is ANQGSEA. V was clipped by 5 bases and J by 3 bases, with 10 bases between them. The CDR3 DNA follows: TGCAGCGTTTCTTGGACAGAAGAGACCCAGTACTTC. It translates to CSVSWTEETQYF. Using reference TRBV29-1 and TRBJ2-5 for the parts outside the CDR3, the full variable domain is SAVISQKPSRDICQRGTSLTIQCQVDSQVTMMFWYRQQPGQSLTLIATANQGSEATYESGFVIDKFPISRPNLTFSTLTVSNMSPEDSSIYLCSVSWTEETQYFGPGTRLLVL.

V is TRBV6-5 and J is TRBJ1-2; unclear D gene. CDR1 and CDR2 from the germline V gene are MNHEY and SVGAGI. Trimming removed 6 bases from V and 2 bases from J, with 7 bases in between. The CDR3 runs to 12 residues. The CDR3 sequence is CASSLDNYGYTF. CDR3 in DNA: TGTGCCAGCAGCTTGGACAACTATGGCTACACCTTC.

This clone has just a few counts. The genes are TRBV6-5 and TRBJ2-7; D gene ambiguous. Germline assignment: CDR1 MNHEY and CDR2 SVGAGI. Between the trimmed V and J ends, which lost 5 bases and 7 bases, there was a span of 12 bases. This CDR3 is built from 12 residues. CDR3 DNA: TGTGCCAGCAGTACCCCGGGCTATGAGCAGTACTTC. Protein: CASSTPGYEQYF.

This clone was seen a few times. The chain carries TRBV28 and TRBJ2-2; D uncertain. V lost 3 bases to trimming and J lost 1 base, with 3 bases between them. CDR3 length: 13 residues. Germline-derived CDR1 and CDR2 are MDHEN and SYDVKM. The DNA for the CDR3 is TGTGCCAGCAGTTTTCGGAACACCGGGGAGCTGTTTTTT. It specifies CASSFRNTGELFF.

This rearrangement joins TRBV7-9 to TRBJ2-5, with no clear D. From germline, CDR1 is SEHNR and CDR2 FQNEAQ (reference sequence). With 0 bases removed from V and 2 bases from J, the gap between germline ends came to 4 bases. The CDR3 is made up of 13 amino acids. CDR3 nucleotides: TGTGCCAGCAGCTTAGCCCATCAAGAGACCCAGTACTTC. It encodes CASSLAHQETQYF.